The next 7 T cell receptor beta chains were all read from a single sample in a study of T cell responses to AZD1222 COVID-19 vaccine. Here immunoSEQ multiplex PCR was the method, and the copy in TCRdb shows in-frame clones only, minus some. The sample contains 92,000 or so clones, 75% to 90% of which appear only once. The sample consisted of peripheral blood, taken 28 days after the second AZD1222 dose. The receptor set was obtained from an adult who received the AZD1222 COVID-19 vaccine.

The rearrangement links TRBV30 to TRBJ1-2; 9 bases fit TRBD1. Per the germline V gene, CDR1 is GTSNPN and CDR2 is SVGIG (reference sequence). The CDR3 is made up of 15 amino acids. With 3 bases clipped from V and 1 base from J, the junction kept 6 bases outside the gene matches. The CDR3, as DNA: TGTGCCTGGAGGGGGGACAGGGAAGATAACTATGGCTACACCTTC. Amino acids: CAWRGDREDNYGYTF.

The rearrangement uses TRBV27 and TRBJ1-2, with D possibly matching TRBD1 (5 bases). This CDR3 contains 13 residues. Germline V gives CDR1 MNHEY, CDR2 SMNVEV (reference sequence). The V end lost 2 bases, the J end lost 6 bases, and 10 bases lay between the germline ends. CDR3 protein: CASSLPGGNGYTF. The CDR3 bases are TGTGCCAGCAGTTTACCGGGGGGAAATGGCTACACCTTC.

As for this clone: Other DNA sequences in this specimen translate into the identical CDR3. The rearrangement uses TRBV5-1 and TRBJ1-3; D possibly corresponds to TRBD1 (6 bases). From germline, CDR1 is SGHRS and CDR2 YFSETQ. Trimming cost V 2 bases and J 0 bases, with 9 bases left between them. This CDR3 spans 15 amino acids. Written as DNA, the CDR3 is TGCGCCAGCAGCTTAGGACAGAACTCTGGAAACACCATATATTTT. This gives the protein CASSLGQNSGNTIYF.

V is TRBV4-3 and J is TRBJ2-2; D gene uncertain. Trimming left V 1 base short and J 9 bases short, with 9 bases between. Germline values: CDR1 LGHNA, CDR2 YSLEER. This CDR3 region has 13 residues. The CDR3 sequence: CASSQASSRELFF. The DNA for the CDR3 is TGCGCCAGCAGCCAAGCATCCAGCCGGGAGCTGTTTTTT.

This clone was found once. The V gene is TRBV27, the J gene TRBJ1-4; D possibly corresponds to TRBD1 (5 bases). The germline V gene encodes CDR1 MNHEY and CDR2 SMNVEV (reference sequence). The CDR3 spans 13 residues. The V and J ends lost 3 bases and 7 bases respectively, with 9 bases between them. The CDR3 sequence is CASSFRESEKLFF. The CDR3 DNA follows: TGTGCCAGCAGTTTCAGGGAAAGTGAAAAACTGTTTTTT.

The chain recombines TRBV12-5 with TRBJ2-7; a weak D match, TRBD1 (6 bases). The CDR3 has 15 residues. With 5 bases removed from V and 2 bases from J, the gap between germline ends came to 16 bases. Looked up from germline, CDR1 is LGHNT and CDR2 is FRNRAP. CDR3 coding DNA: TGTGCTAGTGGTCCCTGGGACACCAACCCCTACGAGCAGTACTTC. Its translation: CASGPWDTNPYEQYF.

This chain links TRBV5-4 with TRBJ2-6; 9 bases agree with TRBD1. Germline CDR1 SGHNT, CDR2 YYREEE (reference sequence). This CDR3 region has 18 residues. Unmatched junction bases numbered 4, after V lost 0 bases and J lost 0 bases. CDR3: CASSLGDRVNSGANVLTF. Written as DNA, the CDR3 is TGTGCCAGCAGCTTGGGGGACAGGGTCAACTCTGGGGCCAACGTCCTGACTTTC. Supplemented by reference TRBV5-4 and TRBJ2-6, the full variable domain reads ETGVTQSPTHLIKTRGQQVTLRCSSQSGHNTVSWYQQALGQGPQFIFQYYREEENGRGNFPPRFSGLQFPNYSSELNVNALELDDSALYLCASSLGDRVNSGANVLTFGAGSRLTVL.